The 7 T cell receptor beta chains presented below share a single source sample, sequenced in a study of shared clonotypes between healthy human individuals. Terminally differentiated effector memory CD45RA+ cells were left out of the naive CD8 fraction, which was CD45RO-negative and positively selected for CCR7. TCRdb's copy holds only in-frame clones and misses some; the assay was immunoSEQ multiplex PCR. Among about 700,000 clones listed, just over 90% were seen once. The specimen sequenced was naive CD8+ T cells sorted from blood. These receptors came from a young man in good health.

This sequence joins TRBV27 and TRBJ2-1; D is undetermined. V dropped 4 bases and J dropped 3 bases, with 10 bases sitting between them. This CDR3 has 14 residues. Germline-derived CDR1 and CDR2 are MNHEY and SMNVEV (reference sequence). The DNA of the CDR3 is TGTGCCAGCAGTTCATTCACGGGCTACAATGAGCAGTTCTTC. It specifies CASSSFTGYNEQFF.

This clone was seen just once. In DNA form, the CDR3 reads TGCGCCAGCAGAATAAGCAGAAGCTCCTACAATGAGCAGTTCTTC. Translation: CASRISRSSYNEQFF. The genes are TRBV5-1 and TRBJ2-1; D ambiguous. The CDR3 totals 15 residues. V dropped 5 bases and J dropped 0 bases, with 12 bases sitting between them. From germline, CDR1 is SGHRS and CDR2 YFSETQ.

The rearrangement joins TRBV10-2 to TRBJ1-1, with D perhaps matching TRBD1 (6 bases). V was pared by 10 bases and J by 4 bases, with 16 bases between. The CDR3 runs to 13 residues. Germline-derived CDR1 and CDR2 are WSHSY and SAAADI. CDR3 DNA sequence: TGCGCCACGAGGGGGTGGGGGAGCACTGAAGCTTTCTTT. This translates into CATRGWGSTEAFF.

The V and J genes are TRBV13 and TRBJ2-2, with D hard to call. CDR1 is PRHDT, CDR2 FYEKMQ, per germline (reference sequence). The CDR3 length is 14 residues. Trimming left V 5 bases short and J 4 bases short, with 11 bases between. CDR3 amino acids: CASSLNRLTGELFF. CDR3 DNA: TGTGCCAGCAGCCTAAACAGACTCACCGGGGAGCTGTTTTTT.

The rearrangement links TRBV7-3 to TRBJ1-1; the D is unclear. CDR3 length: 13 residues. Trimming shortened V by 2 bases and J by 4 bases, and 8 bases separated the two germline ends. CDR1 is SGHTA and CDR2 is FQGTGA in the germline V gene. This CDR3 reads CASSLWGSTEAFF. CDR3 bases: TGTGCCAGCAGCTTATGGGGTTCCACTGAAGCTTTCTTT.

This chain connects TRBV10-2 to TRBJ2-1, with 9 bases identical to TRBD2. The CDR3 spans 16 residues. J was trimmed by 4 bases and V by 6 bases; bases with no gene match: 10. The germline V gene encodes CDR1 WSHSY and CDR2 SAAADI. The DNA for the CDR3 is TGCGCCAGCAGCCACCTGACTAGCGGACTTTACAATGAGCAGTTCTTC. It is translated as CASSHLTSGLYNEQFF.

The chain recombines TRBV29-1 with TRBJ2-3; D is unresolved. The CDR3 has 13 amino acids. Germline V gene sequence: CDR1 SQVTM, CDR2 ANQGSEA. Deletions cut 7 bases from V and 3 bases from J, with 14 bases between. Here the CDR3 reads CSALPTRTDTQYF. The CDR3 DNA sequence: TGCAGCGCGCTACCCACAAGGACAGATACGCAGTATTTT.